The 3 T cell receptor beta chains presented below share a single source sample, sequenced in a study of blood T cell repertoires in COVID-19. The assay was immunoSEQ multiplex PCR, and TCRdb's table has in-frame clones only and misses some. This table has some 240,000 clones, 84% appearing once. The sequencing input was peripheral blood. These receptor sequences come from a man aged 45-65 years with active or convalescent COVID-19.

Written as DNA, the CDR3 is TGTGCCAGTAGTATAAGGACAGGGGGCCGCGGTACCGGGGAGCTGTTTTTT. It translates to CASSIRTGGRGTGELFF. The chain combines TRBV19 with TRBJ2-2; TRBD1 matches at 11 bases. Germline V CDR1 and CDR2: LNHDA, SQIVND (reference sequence). The CDR3 is made up of 17 amino acids. Unmatched junction bases numbered 7, after V lost 2 bases and J lost 5 bases.

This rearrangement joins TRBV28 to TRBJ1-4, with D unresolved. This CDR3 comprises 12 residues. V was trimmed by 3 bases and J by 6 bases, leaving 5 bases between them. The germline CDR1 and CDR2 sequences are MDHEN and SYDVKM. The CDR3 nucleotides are TGTGCCAGCAGTTTCGTAGATGAAAAACTGTTTTTT. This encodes CASSFVDEKLFF. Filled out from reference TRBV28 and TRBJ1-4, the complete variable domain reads DVKVTQSSRYLVKRTGEKVFLECVQDMDHENMFWYRQDPGLGLRLIYFSYDVKMKEKGDIPEGYSVSREKKERFSLILESASTNQTSMYLCASSFVDEKLFFGSGTQLSVL.

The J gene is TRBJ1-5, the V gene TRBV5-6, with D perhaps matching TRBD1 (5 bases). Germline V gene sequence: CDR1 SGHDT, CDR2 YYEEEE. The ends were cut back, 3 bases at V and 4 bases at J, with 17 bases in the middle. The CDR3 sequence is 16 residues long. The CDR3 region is CASSYFDGTPNQPQHF. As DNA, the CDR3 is TGTGCCAGCAGCTACTTCGACGGGACTCCTAATCAGCCCCAGCATTTT.